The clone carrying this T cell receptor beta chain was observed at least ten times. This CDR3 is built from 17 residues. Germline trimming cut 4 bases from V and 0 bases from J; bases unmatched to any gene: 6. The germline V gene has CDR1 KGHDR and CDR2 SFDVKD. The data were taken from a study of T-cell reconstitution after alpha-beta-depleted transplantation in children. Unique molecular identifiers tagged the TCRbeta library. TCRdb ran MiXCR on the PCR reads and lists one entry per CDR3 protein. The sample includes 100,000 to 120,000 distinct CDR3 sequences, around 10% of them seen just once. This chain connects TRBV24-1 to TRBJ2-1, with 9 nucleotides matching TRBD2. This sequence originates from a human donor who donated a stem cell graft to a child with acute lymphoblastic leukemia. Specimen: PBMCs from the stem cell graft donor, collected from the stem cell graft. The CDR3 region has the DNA TGTGCCACCAGTGACCCCGTTAGCGGGGGCTCCTACAATGAGCAGTTCTTC. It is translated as CATSDPVSGGSYNEQFF.